This TCR beta chain was recorded in a study of blood T cell repertoires in COVID-19. Study-level information: Specimens from acute and convalescent COVID-19 originated in the United States, Italy and Spain. PBMCs, B-cell-depleted T cells, or T cells provided the cDNA or gDNA that made up the material.

In the authors' methods: Estimation of nucleated cell counts was performed using reference gene primer amplification. Libraries were prepared by immunoSEQ multiplex PCR; TCRdb keeps only in-frame clonotypes and omits some of them. V, J and clone size were drawn from that table, and D and trimming were deduced from the DNA. The profile shows 270,000 or so clones, nearly 85% of them singletons. The CDR3 has 16 residues. The germline V and J ends were trimmed by 7 bases and 6 bases, with 23 bases remaining between them. Germline V gene sequence: CDR1 SGHRS, CDR2 YFSETQ. Sequencing was performed on peripheral blood. V and J are TRBV5-1 and TRBJ1-5, with D possibly being TRBD1 (5 bases). This sequence was found in a human donor in a cohort sampled during active COVID-19. CDR3 residues: CASSPRSRERSQPQHF. The DNA for the CDR3 is TGCGCCAGCTCCCCCAGGTCCAGGGAACGTAGTCAGCCCCAGCATTTT.